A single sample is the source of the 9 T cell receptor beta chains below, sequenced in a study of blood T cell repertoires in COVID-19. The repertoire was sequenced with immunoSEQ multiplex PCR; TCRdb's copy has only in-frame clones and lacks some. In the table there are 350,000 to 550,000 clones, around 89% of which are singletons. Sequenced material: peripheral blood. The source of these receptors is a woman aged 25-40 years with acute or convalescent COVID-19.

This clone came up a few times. The CDR3 loop is CASSPNPQGSSGNTIYF. The CDR3 bases are TGTGCCAGCTCACCAAACCCTCAGGGTAGCTCTGGAAACACCATATATTTT. The V and J genes are TRBV18 and TRBJ1-3; a possible D gene is TRBD1 (5 bases). V was cut by 2 bases and J by 0 bases, with 14 bases left in between. The germline gives CDR1 KGHSH, CDR2 LQKENI. This CDR3 region has 17 residues. Drawing the rest from reference TRBV18 and TRBJ1-3, the complete variable domain is NAGVMQNPRHLVRRRGQEARLRCSPMKGHSHVYWYRQLPEEGLKFMVYLQKENIIDESGMPKERFSAEFPKEGPSILRIQQVVRGDSAAYFCASSPNPQGSSGNTIYFGEGSWLTVV.

The DNA for the CDR3 is TGCGCCAGCAGCCAAGGACGGGAGACAGGGTCCTACGAGCAGTACTTC. Its translation is CASSQGRETGSYEQYF. The rearrangement uses TRBV4-1 and TRBJ2-7; D may be TRBD1 (7 bases). Germline V gene lookup returns CDR1 MGHRA and CDR2 YSYEKL. Trimming cost V 1 base and J 1 base, with 14 bases left between them. CDR3 length: 16 amino acids.

The CDR3 sequence: CASSSVDRLSYEQYF. CDR3 nucleotides: TGTGCCAGCAGTTCGGTGGACAGGTTGTCCTACGAGCAGTACTTC. The rearrangement uses TRBV27 and TRBJ2-7, with 7 positions matching TRBD1. Germline values: CDR1 MNHEY, CDR2 SMNVEV (reference sequence). The ends lost 4 bases at V and 1 base at J; junction bases unmatched: 7. CDR3 length equals 15 residues.

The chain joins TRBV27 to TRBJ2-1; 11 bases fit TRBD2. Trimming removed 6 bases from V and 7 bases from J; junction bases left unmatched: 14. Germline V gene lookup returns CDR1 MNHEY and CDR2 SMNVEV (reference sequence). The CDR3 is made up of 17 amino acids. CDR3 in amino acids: CASSPEVRLAGLNEQFF. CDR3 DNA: TGTGCCAGCAGCCCCGAGGTCCGACTAGCGGGGCTGAATGAGCAGTTCTTC.

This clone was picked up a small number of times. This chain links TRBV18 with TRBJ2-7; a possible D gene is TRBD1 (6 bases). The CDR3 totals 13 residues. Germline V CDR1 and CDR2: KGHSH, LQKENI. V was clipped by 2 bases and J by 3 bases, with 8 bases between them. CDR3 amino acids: CASSPSQGYEQYF. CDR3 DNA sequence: TGTGCCAGCTCACCATCACAGGGCTACGAGCAGTACTTC. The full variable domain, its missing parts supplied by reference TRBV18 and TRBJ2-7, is NAGVMQNPRHLVRRRGQEARLRCSPMKGHSHVYWYRQLPEEGLKFMVYLQKENIIDESGMPKERFSAEFPKEGPSILRIQQVVRGDSAAYFCASSPSQGYEQYFGPGTRLTVT.

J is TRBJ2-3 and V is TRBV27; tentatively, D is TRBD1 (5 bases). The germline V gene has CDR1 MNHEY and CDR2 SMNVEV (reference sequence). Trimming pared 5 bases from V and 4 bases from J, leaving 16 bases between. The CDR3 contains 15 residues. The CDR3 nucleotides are TGTGCCAGCAGTCCTACCTCCGAAGGGGCAGATACGCAGTATTTT. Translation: CASSPTSEGADTQYF.

The CDR3 loop reads CASSFGGPGRPQHF. CDR3 in DNA: TGTGCCAGCAGTTTTGGAGGGCCAGGGAGGCCCCAGCATTTT. This chain links TRBV27 with TRBJ1-5; D is possibly TRBD1 (5 bases). Per germline, CDR1 MNHEY and CDR2 SMNVEV (reference sequence). Trimming shortened V by 3 bases and J by 9 bases, and 15 bases separated the two germline ends. CDR3 length: 14 residues.

The CDR3: CASSQDRYYTEAFF. The CDR3 DNA sequence: TGTGCCAGCAGTCAAGACAGGTACTACACTGAAGCTTTCTTT. The chain has TRBV7-2 and TRBJ1-1, with a weak D call TRBD1 (6 bases). In germline, CDR1 is SGHTA, CDR2 FQGNSA. The CDR3 length is 14 residues. The V end was cut by 6 bases, the J end by 3 bases, with 14 bases between.

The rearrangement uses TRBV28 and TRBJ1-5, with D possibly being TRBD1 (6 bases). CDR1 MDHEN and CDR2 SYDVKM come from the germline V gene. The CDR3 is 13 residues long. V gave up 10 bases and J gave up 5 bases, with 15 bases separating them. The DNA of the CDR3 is TGTGCCACCAGGGGCTTAGGGGATCAGCCCCAGCATTTT. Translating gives CATRGLGDQPQHF.